A selection of T cell receptor beta chains follows, all from one sample in a study of OX40 agonist ivuxolimab in advanced cancers. The repertoire was sequenced with immunoSEQ multiplex PCR; TCRdb's copy has only in-frame clones and lacks some. The table has roughly 48,000 clones, about 80% seen once; the top ten hold over 6.5%. Sequencing used CD4+ or CD8+ T cells sorted from blood, obtained in a trial of the OX40 agonist ivuxolimab. The receptors were sampled from an adult with an advanced solid tumor such as melanoma, head and neck, liver or kidney cancer. CDR3s include the opening cysteine and the closing phenylalanine or tryptophan. D genes are given only for firm matches. Expanded clones are given a class, and other clones once, few, many or no size at all.

V gene,clone size,J gene,D gene,CDR3 DNA,CDR3 protein
TRBV7-6,NA,TRBJ2-5,NA,TGTGCCAGCAGCTTAGCCAGTCAAGAGACCCAGTACTTC,CASSLASQETQYF
TRBV29-1,NA,TRBJ2-3,TRBD1,TGCAGCGTTGAGACAGGGGGCACAGATACGCAGTATTTT,CSVETGGTDTQYF
TRBV6-4,NA,TRBJ2-2,NA,TGTGCCAGCAGCCCAGGCAGTTACACCGGGGAGCTGTTTTTT,CASSPGSYTGELFF
TRBV6-1,NA,TRBJ1-2,NA,TGTGCCAGCAGTGACGGGGGGGGCCCGCGTGGCTACACCTTC,CASSDGGGPRGYTF
TRBV30,NA,TRBJ1-5,NA,TGTGCCTGGAGTAGACTGAATAGCAATCAGCCCCAGCATTTT,CAWSRLNSNQPQHF
TRBV4-3,few,TRBJ1-2,NA,TGCGCCAGCAGCCAAGATCAGTCAGGGGACTATGGCTACACCTTC,CASSQDQSGDYGYTF
TRBV20-1,NA,TRBJ1-1,NA,TGCAGTGCTAGGGAGAGCACTGAAGCTTTCTTT,CSARESTEAFF
TRBV11-3,NA,TRBJ1-1,NA,TGTGCCAGCAGCTTAGGGGCCCACACTGAAGCTTTCTTT,CASSLGAHTEAFF
TRBV5-4,NA,TRBJ2-5,NA,TGTGCCAGCAGCCCCACCCAAGAGACCCAGTACTTC,CASSPTQETQYF
TRBV2,NA,TRBJ2-3,TRBD2,TGTGCCAGCAGGGAACTAGCGGGAGGGTTAGATACGCAGTATTTT,CASRELAGGLDTQYF
TRBV2,NA,TRBJ2-3,NA,TGTGCCAGATCCCCTCGTCTTAGTTCTGATACGCAGTATTTT,CARSPRLSSDTQYF
TRBV5-1,NA,TRBJ1-2,NA,TGCGCCAGCAGCTTCGGGACGGAAAGCTATGGCTACACCTTC,CASSFGTESYGYTF
TRBV4-1,NA,TRBJ2-1,TRBD2,TGCGCCAGCAGCCAGGGACTAGTGGGAGCGCGGTTCTTC,CASSQGLVGARFF
TRBV5-8,NA,TRBJ2-7,NA,TGTGCCAGCAGCACAGCCGGGACCCTCTCCGAGCAGTACTTC,CASSTAGTLSEQYF
TRBV11-2,NA,TRBJ1-1,NA,TGTGCCAGCAGTTCCACGGGGCGGGTTAACACTGAAGCTTTCTTT,CASSSTGRVNTEAFF
TRBV19,few,TRBJ2-3,NA,TGTGCCAGTAGTAAGGACATAGATGTCACAGATACGCAGTATTTT,CASSKDIDVTDTQYF
TRBV5-1,NA,TRBJ2-6,TRBD2,TGCGCCAGCAGCTACTCTAGCGGGAGGGCGACAGGGGCCAACGTCCTGACTTTC,CASSYSSGRATGANVLTF